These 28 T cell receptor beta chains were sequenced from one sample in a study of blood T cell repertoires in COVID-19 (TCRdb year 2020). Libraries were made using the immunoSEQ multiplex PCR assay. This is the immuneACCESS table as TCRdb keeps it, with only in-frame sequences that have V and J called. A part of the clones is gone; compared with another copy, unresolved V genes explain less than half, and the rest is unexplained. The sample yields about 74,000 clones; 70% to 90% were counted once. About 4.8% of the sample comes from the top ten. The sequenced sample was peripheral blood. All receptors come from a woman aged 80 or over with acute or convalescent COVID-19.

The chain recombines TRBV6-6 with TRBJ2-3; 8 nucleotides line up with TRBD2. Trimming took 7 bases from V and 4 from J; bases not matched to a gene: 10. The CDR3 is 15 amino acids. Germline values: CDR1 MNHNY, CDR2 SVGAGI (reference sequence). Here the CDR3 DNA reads TGTGCCAGCACCAAGACGGACGGGAGGGCAGATACGCAGTATTTT. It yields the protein CASTKTDGRADTQYF.

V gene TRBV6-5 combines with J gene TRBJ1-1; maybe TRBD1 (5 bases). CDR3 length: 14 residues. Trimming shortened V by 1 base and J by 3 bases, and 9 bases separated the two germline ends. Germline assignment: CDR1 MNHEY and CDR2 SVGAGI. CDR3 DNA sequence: TGTGCCAGCAGTTACTTCGGGGGTGACACTGAAGCTTTCTTT. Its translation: CASSYFGGDTEAFF.

CDR3 coding DNA: TGTGCCAGCAGACGAGGGAGCTCCTACAATGAGCAGTTCTTC. It codes for CASRRGSSYNEQFF. The chain has TRBV6-5 and TRBJ2-1; D might be TRBD2 (5 bases). Trimming took off 6 bases at V and 0 bases at J, with 9 bases between the two ends. This CDR3 spans 14 amino acids. Germline V gene sequence: CDR1 MNHEY, CDR2 SVGAGI.

The DNA of the CDR3 is TGTGCCAGCAACCCGGGGCAGCGGGACACAGATACGCAGTATTTT. It codes for CASNPGQRDTDTQYF. This chain uses TRBV11-2 with TRBJ2-3, with 7 bases that match TRBD2. The CDR3 covers 15 residues. The V segment lost 7 bases and the J segment 2 bases; nucleotides outside the gene matches: 9. CDR1 is SGHAT, CDR2 FQNNGV, per germline.

The CDR3 DNA reads as TGTGCCAGCAGCATCATCAGGGGAAATGAGCAGTTCTTC. This gives the protein CASSIIRGNEQFF. The rearrangement links TRBV7-2 to TRBJ2-1; D might be TRBD1 (6 bases). The V end lost 5 bases, the J end lost 7 bases, and 12 bases lay between the germline ends. The CDR3 spans 13 residues. The V gene's germline CDR1 is SGHTA and CDR2 FQGNSA.

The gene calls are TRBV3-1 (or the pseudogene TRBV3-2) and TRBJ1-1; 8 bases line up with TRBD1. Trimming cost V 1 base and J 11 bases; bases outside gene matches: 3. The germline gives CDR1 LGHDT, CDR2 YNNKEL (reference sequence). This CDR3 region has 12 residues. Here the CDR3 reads CASSQGQGRAFF. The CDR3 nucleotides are TGTGCCAGCAGCCAAGGACAGGGGAGGGCTTTCTTT.

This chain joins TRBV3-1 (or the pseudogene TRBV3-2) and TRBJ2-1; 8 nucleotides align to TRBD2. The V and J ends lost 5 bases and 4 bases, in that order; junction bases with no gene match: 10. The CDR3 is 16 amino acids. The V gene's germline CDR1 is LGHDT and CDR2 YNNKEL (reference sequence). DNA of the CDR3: TGTGCCAGCAGCTCCAGAGCGGGAGATGCATACAATGAGCAGTTCTTC. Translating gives CASSSRAGDAYNEQFF.

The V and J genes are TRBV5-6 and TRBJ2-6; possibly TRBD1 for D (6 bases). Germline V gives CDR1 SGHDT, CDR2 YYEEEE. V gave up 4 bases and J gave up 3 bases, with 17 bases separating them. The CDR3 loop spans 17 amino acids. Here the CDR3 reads CASSLLAGAVGANVLTF. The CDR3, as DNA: TGTGCCAGCAGCCTTCTTGCAGGGGCGGTTGGGGCCAACGTCCTGACTTTC.

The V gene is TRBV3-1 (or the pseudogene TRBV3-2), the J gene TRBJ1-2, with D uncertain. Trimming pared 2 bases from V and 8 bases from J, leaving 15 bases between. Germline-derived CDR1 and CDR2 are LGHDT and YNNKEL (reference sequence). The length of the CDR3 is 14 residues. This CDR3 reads CASSQPTRLGGYTF. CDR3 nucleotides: TGTGCCAGCAGCCAACCGACACGCCTCGGAGGCTACACCTTC.

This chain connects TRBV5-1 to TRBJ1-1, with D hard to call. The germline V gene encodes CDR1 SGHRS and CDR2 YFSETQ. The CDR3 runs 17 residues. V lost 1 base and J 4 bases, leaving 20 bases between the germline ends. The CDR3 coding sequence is TGCGCCAGCAGCTTGAGGTCGGGGTCGGCCCTGTCCACTGAAGCTTTCTTT. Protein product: CASSLRSGSALSTEAFF.

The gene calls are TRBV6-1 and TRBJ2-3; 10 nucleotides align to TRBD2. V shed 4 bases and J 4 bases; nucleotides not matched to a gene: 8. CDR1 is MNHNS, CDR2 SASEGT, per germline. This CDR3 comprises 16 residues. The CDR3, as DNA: TGTGCCAGCAGTGCTTTACTAGCGGGAAGGGCAGATACGCAGTATTTT. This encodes CASSALLAGRADTQYF.

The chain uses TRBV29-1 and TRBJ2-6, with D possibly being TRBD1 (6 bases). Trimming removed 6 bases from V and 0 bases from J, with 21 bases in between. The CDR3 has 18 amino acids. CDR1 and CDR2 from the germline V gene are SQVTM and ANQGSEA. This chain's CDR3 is CSVPEGEQGDSGANVLTF. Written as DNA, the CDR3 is TGCAGCGTCCCCGAAGGGGAACAGGGAGACTCTGGGGCCAACGTCCTGACTTTC.

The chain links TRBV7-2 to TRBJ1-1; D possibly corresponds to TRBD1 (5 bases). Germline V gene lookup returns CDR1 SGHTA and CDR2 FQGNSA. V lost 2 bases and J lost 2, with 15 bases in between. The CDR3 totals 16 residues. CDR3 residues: CASSLLPGGVNTEAFF. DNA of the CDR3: TGTGCCAGCAGCTTACTCCCGGGAGGGGTCAACACTGAAGCTTTCTTT. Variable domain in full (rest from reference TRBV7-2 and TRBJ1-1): GAGVSQSPSNKVTEKGKDVELRCDPISGHTALYWYRQSLGQGLEFLIYFQGNSAPDKSGLPSDRFSAERTGGSVSTLTIQRTQQEDSAVYLCASSLLPGGVNTEAFFGQGTRLTVV.

CDR3: CAISESRGTTNEKLFF. CDR3 in DNA: TGTGCCATCAGTGAGTCCAGGGGGACCACTAATGAAAAACTGTTTTTT. This rearrangement joins TRBV10-3 to TRBJ1-4, with 7 bases lining up with TRBD1. The CDR3 loop spans 16 amino acids. The germline V gene encodes CDR1 ENHRY and CDR2 SYGVKD. Germline trimming cut 0 bases from V and 2 bases from J; bases unmatched to any gene: 3.

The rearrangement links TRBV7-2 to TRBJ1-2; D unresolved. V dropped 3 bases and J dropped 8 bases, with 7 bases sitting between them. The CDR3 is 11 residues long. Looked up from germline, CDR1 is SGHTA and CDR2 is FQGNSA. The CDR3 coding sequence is TGTGCCAGCAGCTTTTCGGGGGGCTACACCTTC. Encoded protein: CASSFSGGYTF.

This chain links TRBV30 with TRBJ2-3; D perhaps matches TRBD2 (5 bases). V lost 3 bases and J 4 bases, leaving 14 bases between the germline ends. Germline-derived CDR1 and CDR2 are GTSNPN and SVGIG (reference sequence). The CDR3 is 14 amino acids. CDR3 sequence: CAWSIAGWADTQYF. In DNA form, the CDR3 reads TGTGCCTGGAGCATCGCGGGTTGGGCAGATACGCAGTATTTT.

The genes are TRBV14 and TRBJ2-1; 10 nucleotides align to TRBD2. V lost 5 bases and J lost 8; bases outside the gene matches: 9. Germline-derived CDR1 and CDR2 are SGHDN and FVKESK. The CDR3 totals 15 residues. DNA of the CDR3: TGTGCCAGCAGCAAGAGCGGGGGGGCCTTCTATGAGCAGTTCTTC. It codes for CASSKSGGAFYEQFF.

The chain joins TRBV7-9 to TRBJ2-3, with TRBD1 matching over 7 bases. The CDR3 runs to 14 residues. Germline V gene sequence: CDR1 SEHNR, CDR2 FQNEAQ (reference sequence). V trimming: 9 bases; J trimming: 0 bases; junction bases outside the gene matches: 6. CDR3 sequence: CASLKGASTDTQYF. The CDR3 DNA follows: TGTGCCAGTCTAAAGGGGGCGAGCACAGATACGCAGTATTTT. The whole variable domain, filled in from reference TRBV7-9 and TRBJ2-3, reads DTGVSQNPRHKITKRGQNVTFRCDPISEHNRLYWYRQTLGQGPEFLTYFQNEAQLEKSRLLSDRFSAERPKGSFSTLEIQRTEQGDSAMYLCASLKGASTDTQYFGPGTRLTVL.

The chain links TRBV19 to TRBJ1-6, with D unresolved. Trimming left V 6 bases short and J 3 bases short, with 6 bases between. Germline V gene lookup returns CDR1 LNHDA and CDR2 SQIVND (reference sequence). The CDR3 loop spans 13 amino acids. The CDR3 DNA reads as TGTGCCAGTAGGCTAATCTATAATTCACCCCTCCACTTT. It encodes CASRLIYNSPLHF.

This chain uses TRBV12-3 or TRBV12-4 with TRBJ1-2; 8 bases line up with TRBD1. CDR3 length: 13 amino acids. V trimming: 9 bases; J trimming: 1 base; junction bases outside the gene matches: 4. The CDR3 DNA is TGTGCCAGTCGGACAGGGAATAACTATGGCTACACCTTC. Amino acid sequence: CASRTGNNYGYTF.

CDR3 sequence: CASSFISDTIYF. The CDR3, as DNA: TGTGCCAGCAGTTTTATCTCGGACACCATATATTTT. The V gene is TRBV12-3 or TRBV12-4, the J gene TRBJ1-3; no definite D call. This CDR3 has 12 amino acids. V dropped 3 bases and J dropped 8 bases, with 8 bases sitting between them.

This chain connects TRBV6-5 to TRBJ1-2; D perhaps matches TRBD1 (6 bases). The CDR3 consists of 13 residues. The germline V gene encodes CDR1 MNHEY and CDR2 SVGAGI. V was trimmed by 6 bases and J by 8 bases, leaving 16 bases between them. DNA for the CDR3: TGTGCCAGCAGGGCGGATACAGGGAGCGGCTACACCTTC. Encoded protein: CASRADTGSGYTF.

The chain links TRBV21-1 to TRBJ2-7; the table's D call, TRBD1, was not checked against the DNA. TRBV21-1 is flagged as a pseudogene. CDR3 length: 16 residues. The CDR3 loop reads CASSRSPGQGCDEQYF. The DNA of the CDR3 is TGTGCCAGCAGCAGATCACCGGGACAGGGGTGTGACGAGCAGTACTTC.

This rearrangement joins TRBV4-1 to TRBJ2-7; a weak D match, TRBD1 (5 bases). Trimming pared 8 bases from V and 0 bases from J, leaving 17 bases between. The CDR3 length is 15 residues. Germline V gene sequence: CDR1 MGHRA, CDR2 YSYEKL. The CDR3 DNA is TGCGCCAGCCCTAGACCGACAGCTACCTCCTACGAGCAGTACTTC. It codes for CASPRPTATSYEQYF.

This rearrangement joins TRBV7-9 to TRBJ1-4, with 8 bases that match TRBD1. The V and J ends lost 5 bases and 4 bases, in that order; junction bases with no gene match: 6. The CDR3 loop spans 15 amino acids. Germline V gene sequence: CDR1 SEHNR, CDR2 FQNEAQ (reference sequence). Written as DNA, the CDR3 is TGTGCCAGCAGCCCTTCGACAGGGGTTAATGAAAAACTGTTTTTT. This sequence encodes CASSPSTGVNEKLFF.

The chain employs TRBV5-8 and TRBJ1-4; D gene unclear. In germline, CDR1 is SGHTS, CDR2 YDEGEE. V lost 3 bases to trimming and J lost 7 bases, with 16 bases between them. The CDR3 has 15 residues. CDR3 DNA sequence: TGTGCCAGCAGCTATGGCCGGGGATTAGGTGAAAAACTGTTTTTT. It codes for CASSYGRGLGEKLFF. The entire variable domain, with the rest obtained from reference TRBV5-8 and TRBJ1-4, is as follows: EAGVTQSPTHLIKTRGQQATLRCSPISGHTSVYWYQQALGLGLQFLLWYDEGEERNRGNFPPRFSGRQFPNYSSELNVNALELEDSALYLCASSYGRGLGEKLFFGSGTQLSVL.

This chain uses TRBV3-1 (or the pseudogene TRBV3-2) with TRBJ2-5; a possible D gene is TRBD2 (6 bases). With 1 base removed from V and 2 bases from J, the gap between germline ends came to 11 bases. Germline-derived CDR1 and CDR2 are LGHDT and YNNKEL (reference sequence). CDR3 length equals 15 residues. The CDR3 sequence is CASSQVALAQETQYF. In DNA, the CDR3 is TGTGCCAGCAGCCAAGTAGCGCTAGCGCAAGAGACCCAGTACTTC.

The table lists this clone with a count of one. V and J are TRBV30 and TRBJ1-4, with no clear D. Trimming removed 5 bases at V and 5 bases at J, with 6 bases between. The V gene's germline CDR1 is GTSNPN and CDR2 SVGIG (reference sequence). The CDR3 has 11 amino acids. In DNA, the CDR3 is TGTGCCTGGGGTCAAAATGAAAAACTGTTTTTT. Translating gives CAWGQNEKLFF.